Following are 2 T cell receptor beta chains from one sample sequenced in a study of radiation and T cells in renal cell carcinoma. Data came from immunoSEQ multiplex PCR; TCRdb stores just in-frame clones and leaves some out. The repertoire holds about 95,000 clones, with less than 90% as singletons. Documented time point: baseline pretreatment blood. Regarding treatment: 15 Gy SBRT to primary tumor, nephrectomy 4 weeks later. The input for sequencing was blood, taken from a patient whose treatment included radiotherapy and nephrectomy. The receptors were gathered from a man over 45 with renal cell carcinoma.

The CDR3 protein is CASSARQGHYSNQPQHF. The CDR3 nucleotides are TGTGCCAGCAGTGCACGACAGGGCCACTATAGCAATCAGCCCCAGCATTTT. V and J are TRBV6-4 and TRBJ1-5; 7 bases align to TRBD1. The germline gives CDR1 MRHNA, CDR2 SNTAGT. The trim removed 4 bases at V and 0 bases at J, leaving 9 bases unmatched. This CDR3 spans 17 amino acids.

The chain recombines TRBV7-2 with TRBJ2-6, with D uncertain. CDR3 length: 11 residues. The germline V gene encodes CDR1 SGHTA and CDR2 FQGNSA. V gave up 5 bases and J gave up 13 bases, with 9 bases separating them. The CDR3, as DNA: TGTGCCAGCAGCCCCCGTGGGGTCCTGACTTTC. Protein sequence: CASSPRGVLTF.